This TCR beta chain was sequenced for a study of PD-L1 blockade in urothelial cancer. The study, taken as a whole, reports: Below-median pretreatment blood TCR clonality was a predictor of better survival.

The CDR3 runs to 14 residues. The germline V gene encodes CDR1 SGHNT and CDR2 YYREEE (reference sequence). V lost 4 bases to trimming and J lost 0 bases, with 7 bases between them. With respect to this clone: Its target is unknown.

TCR analog templates of synthetic origin were spiked into each PCR. The assay was immunoSEQ multiplex PCR, and TCRdb's table has in-frame clones only and misses some. The sample has under 90,000 clones; 85% to 95% are singletons. This clonotype originated in a man in his sixties with urothelial cancer. Sequenced here: PBMCs, sampled around atezolizumab (anti-PD-L1) treatment. The V call is TRBV5-4, the J call TRBJ1-4; D not resolved. The CDR3 DNA follows: TGTGCCAGCAGCACAGACGCAACTAATGAAAAACTGTTTTTT. Amino acid sequence: CASSTDATNEKLFF.